This T cell receptor beta chain was retrieved from a study of T-cell memory formation after mild COVID-19. Findings of the study overall: Clones that contracted from day 15 to 85 had balanced CD4/CD8; later expanders were CD4+ biased.

Turning to this clonotype: No antigen is known for it.

TCRdb independently ran MiXCR on the 5' RACE reads; one entry per CDR3 protein. In the table there are hundreds of thousands of distinct CDR3 sequences, less than 25% of which are singletons. Trimming took 3 bases from V and 1 from J; bases not matched to a gene: 16. This CDR3 is built from 21 residues. In germline, CDR1 is LGHNA, CDR2 YNFKEQ. The specimen was PBMCs or a T cell subset sorted from them (not recorded which). The receptor was derived from an adult woman who had mild COVID-19 (a few samples of this study predate the infection). Cell type and time point are not known. This chain uses TRBV4-2 with TRBJ2-1; TRBD2 agrees at 12 bases. The CDR3 is CASSHIQPGLAGGRSYNEQFF. The CDR3 region has the DNA TGTGCCAGCAGCCATATTCAACCGGGCCTAGCGGGAGGGCGGTCCTACAATGAGCAGTTCTTC.